The 2 T cell receptor beta chains below all came from one sample that was sequenced in a study of regulatory T cells in long-lasting Graves disease. Library construction for TCR beta used iRepertoire HTBI primers and Arm-PCR of CDR3 regions. MiXCR was run by TCRdb on the multiplex PCR reads, yielding one entry per CDR3 protein. This table holds more than 400,000 distinct CDR3 sequences, roughly 17% found once. Time point denoted: newly diagnosed GD, antithyroid drugs for less than 3 months. RNA from PBMCs was the source of the TCR library. The sample was also linked to a second study, of T cells in Graves' hyperthyroidism and ophthalmopathy.

Sequencing used peripheral blood mononuclear cells (PBMCs), obtained at new diagnosis, from a patient treated with antithyroid drugs. These receptors were obtained from a man between 35 and 55 years old with Graves disease.

This clonotype was observed at least ten times. At one end, the junction sequence differs from germline, possibly due to a read error. The V gene is TRBV5-1, the J gene TRBJ1-5; D might be TRBD1 (5 bases). This CDR3 region has 15 residues. CDR1 and CDR2 from the germline V gene are SGHRS and YFSETQ. In DNA form, the CDR3 reads TGTGCCAGCAGCTTGGGTCAGGGCAGCAATCAGCCCCAGCATTTT. Protein: CASSLGQGSNQPQHF.

V is TRBV19 and J is TRBJ1-5; D is undetermined. Trimming took off 2 bases at V and 6 bases at J, with 5 bases between the two ends. The CDR3 totals 12 residues. Germline V gives CDR1 LNHDA, CDR2 SQIVND (reference sequence). In DNA, the CDR3 is TGTGCCAGTAGTATATTAAGTCAGCCCCAGCATTTT. Protein product: CASSILSQPQHF.